This T cell receptor beta chain is from a study of T-cell reconstitution after alpha-beta-depleted transplantation in children. Turning to this clonotype: What it binds is unknown.

CDR3 length: 17 residues. The V segment lost 0 bases and the J segment 0 bases; nucleotides outside the gene matches: 7. Per the germline V gene, CDR1 is DFQATT and CDR2 is SNEGSKA (reference sequence). Preparation of the TCRbeta library involved a method that used unique molecular identifiers. TCRdb fed the PCR reads into MiXCR, producing one record per CDR3 protein. The sample records roughly 110,000 distinct CDR3 sequences, 10% to 13% being singletons. General observations from the study: Hyperexpanded clones declined; after one year, newly produced T cells mostly supplied diversity. Several hundred rapidly expanded clones from non-depleted graft cells reportedly supplied alpha-beta T cells about two months post-transplant.

The sequence derives from a boy between 2 and 15 years old with acute lymphoblastic leukemia, due to receive a stem cell transplant. The chain links TRBV20-1 to TRBJ1-1; 10 bases agree with TRBD1. The sample was PBMCs, taken before TCRalphabeta/CD19-depleted stem cell transplant. CDR3 amino acids: CSARDWRTGGMNTEAFF. In DNA form, the CDR3 reads TGCAGTGCTAGAGATTGGCGGACAGGGGGAATGAACACTGAAGCTTTCTTT.